Below are 32 T cell receptor beta chains sequenced from a single sample in a study of neurological immune-mediated disorders. TCRdb re-analysed the 5' RACE reads in MiXCR, keeping a single row per CDR3 protein. The data contain under 80,000 distinct CDR3 sequences, around 4.2% of them singletons. Source material: PBMCs. These receptors came from a man aged 25-45 years with multiple sclerosis.

The sample holds many counts of this clonotype. The chain recombines TRBV29-1 with TRBJ1-2; D is perhaps TRBD1 (6 bases). The CDR3 runs 11 residues. Germline-derived CDR1 and CDR2 are SQVTM and ANQGSEA. V shed 4 bases and J shed 6 bases, with 9 bases lying between them. CDR3 loop: CSVGQGNGYTF. In DNA, the CDR3 is TGCAGCGTTGGGCAGGGGAATGGCTACACCTTC.

This clonotype was seen at least ten times. For the CDR3, the DNA is TGCAGTGCTAGGGGGACTAGCGCAACCTACGAGCAGTACTTC. It codes for CSARGTSATYEQYF. The V call is TRBV20-1, the J call TRBJ2-7, with 10 bases that match TRBD2. CDR3 size: 14 residues. Unmatched junction bases numbered 4, after V lost 3 bases and J lost 2 bases. CDR1 and CDR2 from the germline V gene are DFQATT and SNEGSKA (reference sequence).

In this sample, this clonotype turned up many times. The chain recombines TRBV7-9 with TRBJ1-2; D not resolved. This CDR3 has 13 residues. Germline lookup yields CDR1 SEHNR and CDR2 FQNEAQ (reference sequence). V was clipped by 5 bases and J by 3 bases, with 10 bases between them. CDR3: CASSAGNYYGYTF. CDR3 coding DNA: TGTGCCAGCAGCGCCGGGAATTACTATGGCTACACCTTC.

This clonotype was seen more than once but under ten times. The chain has TRBV20-1 and TRBJ2-7; 12 nucleotides agree with TRBD2. Germline lookup yields CDR1 DFQATT and CDR2 SNEGSKA (reference sequence). The CDR3 consists of 15 residues. The CDR3 spells CRARILAGGPYEQYF. The DNA of the CDR3 is TGCAGGGCTCGCATCCTAGCGGGGGGGCCCTACGAGCAGTACTTC.

This clonotype was recorded at least ten times. J is TRBJ1-3 and V is TRBV4-3; 7 positions match TRBD1. Trimming removed 1 base from V and 4 bases from J; junction bases left unmatched: 1. This CDR3 contains 14 residues. Germline lookup yields CDR1 LGHNA and CDR2 YSLEER. The CDR3 reads CASSQGTGGNTIYF. The CDR3 DNA sequence: TGCGCCAGCAGCCAAGGGACAGGCGGAAACACCATATATTTT.

This clonotype was detected many times. The gene calls are TRBV5-4 and TRBJ1-1, with D unclear. The V end was cut by 4 bases, the J end by 0 bases, with 13 bases between. Germline assignment: CDR1 SGHNT and CDR2 YYREEE (reference sequence). The CDR3 runs 15 residues. CDR3 nucleotide sequence: TGTGCCAGCAGCCGTTACAAGGGCCTGAACACTGAAGCTTTCTTT. This gives the protein CASSRYKGLNTEAFF.

This clonotype occurred many times. This chain connects TRBV10-3 to TRBJ2-7; 8 positions match TRBD1. CDR3 length equals 16 residues. J lost 5 bases, V lost 5 bases, and 14 bases had no gene match. The V gene's germline CDR1 is ENHRY and CDR2 SYGVKD. CDR3 sequence reads: CAISNTFTETGDEQYF. CDR3 in DNA: TGTGCCATCAGTAACACCTTTACGGAGACAGGGGACGAGCAGTACTTC.

Details on this clonotype: A much larger clone lies one base from this, so it may be a read error. This sequence joins TRBV7-9 and TRBJ1-4; D is undetermined. This CDR3 has 14 residues. V dropped 5 bases and J dropped 8 bases, with 15 bases sitting between them. Germline-derived CDR1 and CDR2 are SEHNR and FQNEAQ (reference sequence). In DNA form, the CDR3 reads TGTGCCAGCAGCATAAGAAAGGGAGCCGAAAAACTGTTTTTT. It encodes CASSIRKGAEKLFF.

This clonotype was recorded at least ten times. V usage is TRBV4-1 and J usage is TRBJ1-2; the D gene is possibly TRBD1 (6 bases). The germline V and J ends were trimmed by 3 bases and 2 bases, with 16 bases remaining between them. This CDR3 is built from 16 residues. From germline, CDR1 is MGHRA and CDR2 YSYEKL. CDR3 DNA: TGCGCCAGCAGCCAGCTGGTTAATGGACAGAACTATGGCTACACCTTC. Translating it yields CASSQLVNGQNYGYTF.

The table lists this clonotype with a few counts. The rearrangement uses TRBV5-1 and TRBJ2-3; 7 nucleotides match TRBD2. The V and J ends lost 9 bases and 0 bases, in that order; junction bases with no gene match: 7. This CDR3 spans 14 amino acids. Germline CDR1 and CDR2: SGHRS and YFSETQ. The chain's CDR3 is CATQSGGSTDTQYF. The CDR3, as DNA: TGCGCCACCCAGTCGGGGGGAAGCACAGATACGCAGTATTTT.

This clonotype was detected ten times or more. The J gene is TRBJ2-5, the V gene TRBV10-3; TRBD1 matches at 8 bases. The CDR3 covers 19 residues. The V gene's germline CDR1 is ENHRY and CDR2 SYGVKD. Trimming cost V 3 bases and J 4 bases; bases outside gene matches: 19. The CDR3 DNA reads TGTGCCATCAGTGAACACTATCAACCAGGACAGGGTTTAGGAGAGACCCAGTACTTC. It translates to CAISEHYQPGQGLGETQYF.

This clonotype came up many times. This chain joins TRBV27 and TRBJ2-5, with TRBD1 matching over 9 bases. The junction had 6 bases not matched to a gene; V was cut back by 5 bases and J by 5 bases. Germline-derived CDR1 and CDR2 are MNHEY and SMNVEV (reference sequence). This CDR3 is 14 amino acids long. This CDR3 is CASSLYRGLETQYF. In DNA form, the CDR3 reads TGTGCCAGCAGTCTCTACAGGGGGCTGGAGACCCAGTACTTC.

This clonotype was counted many times. V gene TRBV7-7 combines with J gene TRBJ2-5, with D perhaps matching TRBD1 or TRBD2 (5 bases each). This CDR3 is built from 15 residues. Germline CDR1 and CDR2: SSHAT and FNYEAQ (reference sequence). The V gene lost 0 bases and the J gene lost 5 bases, with 13 bases spanning the gap. The CDR3 DNA reads TGTGCCAGCAGCTTAGCCGGGGCGTCGGGGGAGACCCAGTACTTC. Translation gives CASSLAGASGETQYF.

This clonotype was detected many times. The gene calls are TRBV4-1 and TRBJ2-2; TRBD2 aligns across 8 bases. This CDR3 spans 16 amino acids. With V trimmed by 3 bases and J by 4 bases, 7 bases remained unmatched. Germline CDR1 MGHRA, CDR2 YSYEKL. The CDR3 sequence is CASSHPGLAGTGELFF. The CDR3 DNA follows: TGCGCCAGCAGCCACCCAGGGCTAGCGGGCACCGGGGAGCTGTTTTTT.

This clonotype was detected many times. The V and J genes are TRBV12-3 or TRBV12-4 and TRBJ2-7, with 7 bases fitting TRBD1. The CDR3 extends over 13 amino acids. V trimming: 7 bases; J trimming: 3 bases; junction bases outside the gene matches: 6. This chain's CDR3 is CASMGTDIYEQYF. In DNA form, the CDR3 reads TGTGCCAGCATGGGGACAGATATCTACGAGCAGTACTTC.

This clonotype was detected many times. The genes are TRBV5-1 and TRBJ2-1; 11 positions match TRBD1. In germline, CDR1 is SGHRS, CDR2 YFSETQ. The CDR3 has 17 residues. The J segment lost 7 bases and the V segment lost 0 bases, leaving 9 bases of the junction unmatched. The CDR3 nucleotides are TGCGCCAGCAGCTTGGCTCCATTAGGGACAGGGGGGAATGAGCAGTTCTTC. It specifies CASSLAPLGTGGNEQFF.

This clonotype was seen many times. This sequence joins TRBV29-1 and TRBJ1-2, with TRBD1 matching over 9 bases. V gave up 6 bases and J gave up 6 bases; unmatched junction bases: 8. Per germline, CDR1 SQVTM and CDR2 ANQGSEA. CDR3 length: 13 residues. The CDR3 protein is CSVNAQGADGYTF. The CDR3 coding sequence is TGCAGCGTCAATGCACAGGGGGCAGATGGCTACACCTTC.

The sample holds many counts of this clonotype. The J gene is TRBJ2-5, the V gene TRBV5-1; D gene ambiguous. The CDR3 covers 12 residues. V dropped 4 bases and J dropped 4 bases, with 8 bases sitting between them. Germline V gene sequence: CDR1 SGHRS, CDR2 YFSETQ. Written as DNA, the CDR3 is TGCGCCAGCAGCCCCACCGGAGAGACCCAGTACTTC. This gives the protein CASSPTGETQYF.

This clonotype was seen repeatedly, ten times or more. The V call is TRBV14, the J call TRBJ2-7; D gene uncertain. V lost 1 base, J lost 2 bases, and 9 bases lay in between. This CDR3 contains 14 residues. Germline V gene data show CDR1 as SGHDN and CDR2 as FVKESK. The CDR3 nucleotides read TGTGCCAGCAGCCAAGGCATCGAAGCCTACGAGCAGTACTTC. It specifies CASSQGIEAYEQYF.

Ten or more counts support this clonotype. This chain links TRBV7-2 with TRBJ2-2; tentatively, D is TRBD1 (7 bases). Per the germline V gene, CDR1 is SGHTA and CDR2 is FQGNSA. The length of the CDR3 is 14 residues. With 4 bases removed from V and 5 bases from J, the gap between germline ends came to 11 bases. CDR3 amino acids: CASSSTGRTGELFF. CDR3 in DNA: TGTGCCAGCAGCTCGACAGGGAGGACCGGGGAGCTGTTTTTT.

Only a few counts were recorded for this clonotype. A much larger clone differs by one base, so this may be a read error. The J gene is TRBJ2-7, the V gene TRBV5-6; no clear D gene. The germline CDR1 and CDR2 sequences are SGHDT and YYEEEE. The CDR3 is made up of 13 amino acids. V shed 0 bases and J shed 5 bases, with 9 bases lying between them. CDR3 region: CASSLAWANEQYF. The CDR3 DNA follows: TGTGCCAGCAGCTTGGCCTGGGCCAACGAGCAGTACTTC.

This clonotype was recorded many times. The J gene is TRBJ2-2, the V gene TRBV9; D not resolved. The ends were cut back, 7 bases at V and 2 bases at J, with 6 bases in the middle. CDR1 and CDR2 (germline): SGDLS, YYNGEE. CDR3 length: 12 amino acids. The CDR3 DNA follows: TGTGCCAGCGGAAGAAACACCGGGGAGCTGTTTTTT. It encodes CASGRNTGELFF. Full variable domain (remainder filled in from reference TRBV9 and TRBJ2-2): DSGVTQTPKHLITATGQRVTLRCSPRSGDLSVYWYQQSLDQGLQFLIQYYNGEERAKGNILERFSAQQFPDLHSELNLSSLELGDSALYFCASGRNTGELFFGEGSRLTVL.

This clonotype was counted ten times or more. The CDR3 here is CASSRGHANAEAFF. Written as DNA, the CDR3 is TGCGCCAGCAGCAGGGGCCATGCCAACGCTGAAGCTTTCTTT. V and J are TRBV5-1 and TRBJ1-1; TRBD1 is a possible D gene (5 bases). This CDR3 contains 14 residues. Trimming removed 4 bases at V and 6 bases at J, with 16 bases between. CDR1 and CDR2 (germline): SGHRS, YFSETQ.

The chain recombines TRBV3-1 with TRBJ2-7; possible D gene TRBD2, 6 bases. Trimming cost V 2 bases and J 3 bases, with 8 bases left between them. CDR3 length: 13 residues. Germline CDR1 reads LGHDT; CDR2 reads YNNKEL (reference sequence). CDR3 sequence (DNA): TGTGCCAGCAGCCAAATGGGGGGCTACGAGCAGTACTTC. Translated, it gives CASSQMGGYEQYF.

This clonotype was seen more than once but under ten times. V usage is TRBV5-6 and J usage is TRBJ2-7, with TRBD2 matching over 13 bases. The CDR3 covers 16 residues. The J segment lost 5 bases and the V segment lost 4 bases, leaving 9 bases of the junction unmatched. Per germline, CDR1 SGHDT and CDR2 YYEEEE. CDR3 in amino acids: CASSPLAGGTENEQYF. In DNA form, the CDR3 reads TGTGCCAGCAGCCCACTAGCGGGGGGGACGGAAAACGAGCAGTACTTC.

This clonotype has ten or more counts. V gene TRBV7-9 combines with J gene TRBJ2-2; D possibly corresponds to TRBD2 (7 bases). CDR3 length equals 16 residues. Germline V lookup: CDR1 SEHNR, CDR2 FQNEAQ (reference sequence). V was pared by 5 bases and J by 0 bases, with 13 bases between. CDR3 amino acids: CASSPGGGTNTGELFF. The CDR3 DNA sequence: TGTGCCAGCAGCCCGGGGGGCGGTACGAACACCGGGGAGCTGTTTTTT.

The rearrangement links TRBV15 to TRBJ1-2, with D unclear. CDR1 is LNHNV and CDR2 is YYDKDF in the germline V gene (reference sequence). V lost 1 base and J 2 bases, leaving 8 bases between the germline ends. The CDR3 has 14 residues. The CDR3 spells CATSRGERNYGYTF. The CDR3 DNA reads TGTGCCACCAGCAGAGGCGAACGGAACTATGGCTACACCTTC.

In this sample, this clonotype turned up many times. The rearrangement uses TRBV7-8 and TRBJ2-3; a possible D gene is TRBD1 (5 bases). Trimming shortened V by 2 bases and J by 2 bases, and 11 bases separated the two germline ends. The length of the CDR3 is 15 residues. CDR1 is SGHVS, CDR2 FQNEAQ, per germline. CDR3 DNA sequence: TGTGCCAGCAGCTTATTTAGACAGCTCACAGATACGCAGTATTTT. The encoded protein is CASSLFRQLTDTQYF. Variable domain in full (rest from reference TRBV7-8 and TRBJ2-3): GAGVSQSPRYKVAKRGQDVALRCDPISGHVSLFWYQQALGQGPEFLTYFQNEAQLDKSGLPSDRFFAERPEGSVSTLKIQRTQQEDSAVYLCASSLFRQLTDTQYFGPGTRLTVL.

The gene calls are TRBV7-6 and TRBJ2-2; a possible D gene is TRBD1 (6 bases). CDR3 length equals 15 residues. Germline lookup yields CDR1 SGHVS and CDR2 FNYEAQ. V was clipped by 1 base and J by 7 bases, with 13 bases between them. CDR3 amino acids: CASSLDRAWSGELFF. CDR3 sequence (DNA): TGTGCCAGCAGCTTAGACAGGGCGTGGAGCGGGGAGCTGTTTTTT.

Ten or more counts support this clonotype. V usage is TRBV4-1 and J usage is TRBJ2-7; D is ambiguous. This CDR3 contains 13 residues. V lost 1 base and J 6 bases, leaving 10 bases between the germline ends. Germline assignment: CDR1 MGHRA and CDR2 YSYEKL. CDR3 sequence: CASSQVGLGEQYF. The CDR3 nucleotides read TGCGCCAGCAGCCAAGTGGGATTGGGCGAGCAGTACTTC.

This clonotype was detected ten times or more. This sequence joins TRBV9 and TRBJ1-2; D might be TRBD1 (5 bases). The germline gives CDR1 SGDLS, CDR2 YYNGEE. Trimming took 7 bases from V and 8 from J, leaving 24 bases between them. The CDR3 totals 15 residues. For the CDR3, the DNA is TGTGCCAGCGGGGCAGGGTTAGCGCTATCGGAAGGCTACACCTTC. This gives the protein CASGAGLALSEGYTF.

This clonotype was detected many times. The CDR3 DNA reads as TGTGCCAGCAGCTTAGCGCCAGGGGGTTATACTGAAGCTTTCTTT. Protein product: CASSLAPGGYTEAFF. The chain employs TRBV7-2 and TRBJ1-1; 7 bases line up with TRBD1. The CDR3 totals 15 residues. V lost 0 bases, J lost 5 bases, and 6 bases stayed unmatched. Germline assignment: CDR1 SGHTA and CDR2 FQGNSA.